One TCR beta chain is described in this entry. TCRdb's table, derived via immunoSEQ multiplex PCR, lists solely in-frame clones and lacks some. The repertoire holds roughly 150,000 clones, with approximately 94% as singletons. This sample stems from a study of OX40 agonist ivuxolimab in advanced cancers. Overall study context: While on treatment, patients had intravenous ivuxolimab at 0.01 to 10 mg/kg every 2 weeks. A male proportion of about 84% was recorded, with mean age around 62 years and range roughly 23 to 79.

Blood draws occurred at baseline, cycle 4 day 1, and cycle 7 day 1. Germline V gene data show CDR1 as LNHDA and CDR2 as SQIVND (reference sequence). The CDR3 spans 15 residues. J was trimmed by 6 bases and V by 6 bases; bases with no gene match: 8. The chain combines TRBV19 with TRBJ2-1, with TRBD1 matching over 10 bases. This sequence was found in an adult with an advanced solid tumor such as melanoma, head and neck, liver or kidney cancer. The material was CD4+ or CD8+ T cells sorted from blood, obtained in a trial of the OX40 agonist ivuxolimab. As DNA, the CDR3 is TGTGCCAGTAGCCAGTCCGGGACAGGGGTCAATGAGCAGTTCTTC. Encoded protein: CASSQSGTGVNEQFF. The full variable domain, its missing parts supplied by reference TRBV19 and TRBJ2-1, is DGGITQSPKYLFRKEGQNVTLSCEQNLNHDAMYWYRQDPGQGLRLIYYSQIVNDFQKGDIAEGYSVSREKKESFPLTVTSAQKNPTAFYLCASSQSGTGVNEQFFGPGTRLTVL.